Given below is one TCR beta chain in context. Its target antigen remains unknown. Qualities for individual bases were not recorded, and no much larger clone is one base off. Ficoll-Paque density gradient centrifugation was the method used to isolate PBMCs. The data were taken from a study of T-cell memory formation after mild COVID-19 (dated by TCRdb to the early 2020s). Study-wide context: TCR sequence clusters from the two donors were found to be largely donor specific. In a couple of donors, T-cell clones that expanded and contracted after mild COVID-19 were followed by sequencing TCRalpha and TCRbeta repertoires longitudinally. The cohort was made up of two young adult volunteers, one female and one male, who were previously healthy.

The CDR3 holds 15 amino acids from the cysteine to the phenylalanine. Left in the record is the CDR3 DNA by itself, 45 bases read in frame from the first base. The paper's findings and limits, for the study overall: SARS-CoV-2 specificity was not confirmed for the second-wave clones peaking on day 37. Some responding clones were detected in pre-infection memory, suggesting pre-existing cross-reactive memory T cells joined the SARS-CoV-2 response. Only two mild cases were covered in the study, and larger cohorts including severe cases with pre-infection samples were considered necessary. Clones contracting from day 15 to 85 had balanced CD4/CD8 phenotypes, while a second wave expanding from day 15 to 37 was biased towards CD4+. Contracting CD4+ clones appeared mostly in the CM and EM memory subsets, whereas CD8+ clones were enriched in EMRA.

Sequencing took place on an Illumina NovaSeq 6000. cDNA libraries for TCRalpha and TCRbeta were prepared by 5'RACE using constant-segment primers, with sample barcodes and unique molecular identifiers added. Trizol reagent was used to extract RNA from every sample. Libraries were amplified in two PCR steps, with a second sample barcode and Illumina TruSeq adapters added in the second step. Sequencing of the libraries was done on an Illumina NovaSeq, producing 2 x 150 bp paired-end reads. The authors' analysis ran thus. With migec v1.2.7, reads were demultiplexed and then collapsed into UMI-guided consensus sequences. Using mixcr v2.1.11, UMI consensuses were aligned to TRA and TRB V and J templates and then assembled into clonotypes. Clonotypes were classified as expanded or contracted when called significant by both edgeR and NoisET, with noise models trained on biological replicates. For edgeR calls, the cutoffs were a false discovery rate-adjusted p below 0.01 and a log2 fold-change threshold of 1. As an exploratory analysis of dynamics, max-normalized trajectories of the 1000 most abundant clonotypes were examined with PCA combined with hierarchical clustering. Separately sequenced CD4+ and CD8+ repertoires were used to assign the CD4 or CD8 phenotype of responding clones. TCRdb ran its own pipeline on the public reads, namely fastp trimming at Q25 and MiXCR clone calling, and kept in-frame beta chains. Every entry covers one CDR3 protein and lists the most common genes and DNA from its rows. The V and J calls reflect TCRdb's pipeline rather than the authors' work. Across this sample there are approximately 400,000 distinct CDR3 sequences, with less than 25% seen only once. Clones ranked in the top ten supply around 9.5% of the sample.

The receptor's source is an adult woman who had mild COVID-19 (a few samples of this study predate the infection). The sample titles of this study are shuffled in the database, so cell type and time point are left out; the donor was told from shared clones. The material sequenced was PBMCs or a T cell subset sorted from them (not recorded which). Rearrangement joined TRBV21-1 to TRBJ2-2; TRBD2, the table's D call, was not compared with the DNA. TRBV21-1 corresponds to a pseudogene. The CDR3 region: CASSKVGPCTGELFF. The sequence in DNA is TGTGCCAGCAGCAAAGTCGGGCCTTGCACCGGGGAGCTGTTTTTT.